These 14 T cell receptor beta chains share one sample of origin, sequenced in a study of early T cells in non-severe SARS-CoV-2 infection. TCRdb called the 5' RACE reads again in MiXCR, with one record for every CDR3 protein. The data show more than 85,000 distinct CDR3 sequences, 15% to 20% seen once. The material was whole blood, obtained at baseline. Source of these receptors: an adult who was a healthcare worker with PCR-confirmed SARS-CoV-2 infection or an uninfected control (not recorded which).

This clonotype occurred many times. The chain uses TRBV12-3 or TRBV12-4 and TRBJ1-2; TRBD1 is a possible D gene (6 bases). This CDR3 region has 13 residues. The V and J ends lost 3 bases and 5 bases respectively, with 10 bases between them. In DNA, the CDR3 is TGTGCCAGCAGTTTGCTGAGGGGGTATGGCTACACCTTC. It yields the protein CASSLLRGYGYTF.

The chain recombines TRBV20-1 with TRBJ2-1, with 7 bases fitting TRBD2. Germline V gene sequence: CDR1 DFQATT, CDR2 SNEGSKA (reference sequence). The V segment lost 4 bases and the J segment 4 bases; nucleotides outside the gene matches: 10. The CDR3 has 15 residues. CDR3 region: CSATGPSGIYNEQFF. CDR3 nucleotides: TGCAGTGCTACGGGGCCAAGCGGGATTTACAATGAGCAGTTCTTC.

The table lists this clonotype with a few counts. The rearrangement links TRBV4-3 to TRBJ1-4; D is unresolved. CDR3 length: 16 amino acids. Germline CDR1 and CDR2: LGHNA and YSLEER. Trimming took 5 bases from V and 0 from J, leaving 13 bases between them. The DNA of the CDR3 is TGCGCCAGCAGCAGGGTAGGAGCCGCAACTAATGAAAAACTGTTTTTT. Residues: CASSRVGAATNEKLFF.

The chain recombines TRBV6-1 with TRBJ1-1; D gene unclear. This CDR3 is built from 12 residues. Germline-derived CDR1 and CDR2 are MNHNS and SASEGT. V was cut by 7 bases and J by 5 bases, with 11 bases left in between. CDR3 protein: CASIRPYTEAFF. The CDR3 DNA reads TGTGCCAGCATTAGGCCTTATACTGAAGCTTTCTTT.

This clonotype has only a few counts. The rearrangement uses TRBV7-2 and TRBJ2-2; D unclear. This CDR3 has 14 amino acids. Germline V gene sequence: CDR1 SGHTA, CDR2 FQGNSA. Trimming left V 5 bases short and J 6 bases short, with 13 bases between. The CDR3 DNA follows: TGTGCCAGCAGCCTAGATCGTGCGGCCGGGGAGCTGTTTTTT. Translating gives CASSLDRAAGELFF. The entire variable domain, with the rest obtained from reference TRBV7-2 and TRBJ2-2, is as follows: GAGVSQSPSNKVTEKGKDVELRCDPISGHTALYWYRQSLGQGLEFLIYFQGNSAPDKSGLPSDRFSAERTGGSVSTLTIQRTQQEDSAVYLCASSLDRAAGELFFGEGSRLTVL.

The chain uses TRBV18 and TRBJ2-1; D uncertain. The ends were cut back, 3 bases at V and 0 bases at J, with 9 bases in the middle. The CDR3 spans 15 residues. Germline CDR1 is KGHSH and CDR2 is LQKENI. CDR3: CASSPQRGSYNEQFF. The CDR3 coding sequence is TGTGCCAGCTCACCCCAGCGAGGCTCCTACAATGAGCAGTTCTTC. Filled out from reference TRBV18 and TRBJ2-1, the complete variable domain reads NAGVMQNPRHLVRRRGQEARLRCSPMKGHSHVYWYRQLPEEGLKFMVYLQKENIIDESGMPKERFSAEFPKEGPSILRIQQVVRGDSAAYFCASSPQRGSYNEQFFGPGTRLTVL.

V usage is TRBV29-1 and J usage is TRBJ2-5; tentatively, D is TRBD1 (6 bases). V was clipped by 7 bases and J by 2 bases, with 20 bases between them. CDR3 length equals 15 residues. The V gene's germline CDR1 is SQVTM and CDR2 ANQGSEA. In nucleotides, the CDR3 is TGCAGCGCCTGGCCCCCAGGACAGATGCAAGAGACCCAGTACTTC. Protein: CSAWPPGQMQETQYF.

The chain employs TRBV6-6 and TRBJ2-3; D may be TRBD2 (6 bases). CDR1 is MNHNY, CDR2 SVGAGI, per germline (reference sequence). V dropped 2 bases and J dropped 6 bases, with 15 bases sitting between them. The CDR3 is 15 amino acids. CDR3 in DNA: TGTGCCAGCAGTTACACCCGGGGGAGGAGTGATACGCAGTATTTT. Protein sequence: CASSYTRGRSDTQYF.

This clonotype has a count of ten or more. The genes are TRBV6-6 and TRBJ2-7, with a tentative D call TRBD2 (6 bases). This CDR3 is 14 amino acids long. Germline CDR1 and CDR2: MNHNY and SVGAGI (reference sequence). V lost 4 bases to trimming and J lost 5 bases, with 15 bases between them. The CDR3 here is CASSSLGLPHEQYF. CDR3 sequence (DNA): TGTGCCAGCAGTTCCCTGGGACTCCCCCACGAGCAGTACTTC.

This chain uses TRBV7-2 with TRBJ1-2; no firm D call. Trimming removed 1 base at V and 4 bases at J, with 13 bases between. CDR1 and CDR2 (germline): SGHTA, FQGNSA. This CDR3 is built from 15 residues. CDR3 bases: TGTGCCAGCAGCTTAGATCCCGCAGGAATCTATGGCTACACCTTC. It translates to CASSLDPAGIYGYTF. Filled out from reference TRBV7-2 and TRBJ1-2, the complete variable domain reads GAGVSQSPSNKVTEKGKDVELRCDPISGHTALYWYRQSLGQGLEFLIYFQGNSAPDKSGLPSDRFSAERTGGSVSTLTIQRTQQEDSAVYLCASSLDPAGIYGYTFGSGTRLTVV.

This chain connects TRBV7-6 to TRBJ2-3; D is perhaps TRBD1 (6 bases). V was cut by 0 bases and J by 5 bases, with 9 bases left in between. The CDR3 runs to 14 residues. Germline V gives CDR1 SGHVS, CDR2 FNYEAQ. In DNA, the CDR3 is TGTGCCAGCAGCTTAGCGGGGGCAGGAGATACGCAGTATTTT. This sequence encodes CASSLAGAGDTQYF.

This clonotype showed up just a few times. The chain couples TRBV4-1 to TRBJ2-7; D is perhaps TRBD1 (5 bases). The length of the CDR3 is 14 residues. V shed 1 base and J shed 1 base, with 8 bases lying between them. Germline CDR1 reads MGHRA; CDR2 reads YSYEKL. In nucleotides, the CDR3 is TGCGCCAGCAGCCAAGCAGGGCTTTCCTACGAGCAGTACTTC. Its protein product is CASSQAGLSYEQYF.

This sequence joins TRBV27 and TRBJ2-7, with TRBD1 matching 9 bases. Germline CDR1 is MNHEY and CDR2 is SMNVEV (reference sequence). Germline trimming cut 5 bases from V and 3 bases from J; bases unmatched to any gene: 8. The CDR3 covers 15 residues. CDR3 DNA: TGTGCCAGCAGTCCCCCGGGACAGGGAGGCTACGAGCAGTACTTC. Its translation: CASSPPGQGGYEQYF.

This clonotype has only a few counts. This chain uses TRBV11-2 with TRBJ2-3, with D perhaps matching TRBD2 (6 bases). The CDR3 length is 12 residues. The V end lost 4 bases, the J end lost 5 bases, and 7 bases lay between the germline ends. Germline-derived CDR1 and CDR2 are SGHAT and FQNNGV. The CDR3 DNA reads TGTGCCAGCAGCTCGACTAGAGATACGCAGTATTTT. Translated: CASSSTRDTQYF. Looking up the rest from reference TRBV11-2 and TRBJ2-3 gives the full variable domain: EAGVAQSPRYKIIEKRQSVAFWCNPISGHATLYWYQQILGQGPKLLIQFQNNGVVDDSQLPKDRFSAERLKGVDSTLKIQPAKLEDSAVYLCASSSTRDTQYFGPGTRLTVL.